This record looks at one T cell receptor (beta chain) sequence and its context. Antigen specificity is unknown. The data originate from a study of cytomegalovirus exposure and HLA in healthy donors. Whole-study results and caveats: Later analysis identified a missense DCLRE1C variant that was linked to TCR beta V- and J-gene trimming. For presence/absence analyses, sequencing depth was assumed to be roughly uniform across donors. Certain indistinguishable V segments, among them TRBV6-2 and TRBV6-3, were excluded.

The CDR3 consists of 13 residues. V gave up 7 bases and J gave up 1 base, with 11 bases separating them. Germline V lookup: CDR1 WSHSY, CDR2 SAAADI. In the PCR, 60 Vbeta and 13 Jbeta primers were used. Method: immunoSEQ multiplex PCR; TCRdb's copy keeps in-frame clones and lacks some. The sample records about 160,000 clones, 75% to 80% being singletons. The chain uses TRBV10-2 and TRBJ2-7; TRBD2 might be the D (6 bases). Sample: PBMCs. The sequence came from a woman in her forties or fifties in good health and CMV-seropositive. The CDR3 DNA is TGCGCCAGCAATCGGGGGATTTCCTACGAGCAGTACTTC. It is translated as CASNRGISYEQYF.